This T cell receptor beta chain was captured in a study of Graves' ophthalmopathy and Graves' hyperthyroidism. This clonotype was recorded at least ten times. The germline gives CDR1 SGHTA, CDR2 FQGNSA. CDR3 length: 15 residues. The V gene lost 5 bases and the J gene lost 0 bases, with 13 bases spanning the gap. The study amplified TCR beta CDR3 regions using RNA transcripts. The first round was an RT-PCR with HTBI primers, and the second round was a multiplex PCR. TCRdb reprocessed the multiplex PCR reads with MiXCR, giving one entry per CDR3 protein. Of about 620,000 distinct CDR3 sequences in the sample, approximately 21% are singletons; the top ten hold more than 5.5%.

Sequences were obtained from peripheral blood. This chain joins TRBV7-2 and TRBJ1-1; tentatively, D is TRBD1 (6 bases). The TCR originated in a young woman with stable Graves' hyperthyroidism. Some clones in this sample may be carry-over from other donors' samples. CDR3: CASSPGGSMNTEAFF. CDR3 DNA sequence: TGTGCCAGCAGCCCTGGGGGCAGTATGAACACTGAAGCTTTCTTT.